This TCR beta chain was identified during a study of blood T cells in healthy people across ages. Caucasian individuals from Russia who were healthy and aged roughly 6 to 95 acted as donors. V dropped 10 bases and J dropped 5 bases, with 8 bases sitting between them. CDR3 length: 11 residues. Germline CDR1 reads MNHEY; CDR2 reads SVGAGI. Alongside a J-beta primer mix, a sample-barcoded 5' primer served in a second PCR lasting roughly 7 to 12 cycles. TCRdb ran MiXCR on the 5' RACE reads and lists one entry per CDR3 protein. The sample has fewer than 1.5 million distinct CDR3 sequences; approximately 40% are singletons.

The chain couples TRBV6-5 to TRBJ2-2; unclear D gene. The clonotype comes from a woman between 18 and 29 years old in good health. The sample comprised blood. This chain's CDR3 is CATETTGELFF. CDR3 bases: TGTGCCACAGAGACGACCGGGGAGCTGTTTTTT.